The 29 T cell receptor beta chains below come from one sample, sequenced in a study of T cells in women clearing cervical HPV infection. TCRdb's copy holds only in-frame clones and misses some; the assay was immunoSEQ multiplex PCR. The listing records about 39,000 clones. Source material: blood buffy coat. These receptors were obtained from a woman between 18 and 69 years old with a cervical HPV16 infection that either progressed to CIN3+ or cleared (not recorded which).

Points on this clone: The CDR3 goes on 3 residues after the read ends, and that part is filled in from the germline J gene. This chain joins TRBV29-1 and TRBJ1-2; D is unresolved. Germline V gene sequence: CDR1 SQVTM, CDR2 ANQGSEA. The CDR3 is made up of 12 amino acids. The sequenced part of the CDR3 DNA is TGCAGCGTTGTGGCCGAGCACTACGAC. It yields the protein CSVVAEHYD. The whole CDR3 sequence reads CSVVAEHYDYTF.

A note on this clone: With the read ending 3 residues before the CDR3 end, the germline J gene is used to fill in that end. The V gene is TRBV5-1, the J gene TRBJ2-7; D remains unclear. The germline V gene encodes CDR1 SGHRS and CDR2 YFSETQ. This CDR3 is 11 amino acids long. The V gene lost 0 bases and the J gene lost 5 bases, with 3 bases spanning the gap. The chain's CDR3 is CASSLGDEQYF. CDR3 DNA (partial): TGCGCCAGCAGCTTGGGCGACGAG.

Turning to this clone: With the read ending 3 residues before the CDR3 end, the germline J gene is used to fill in that end. Other DNA variants within this sample encode the same CDR3. The V and J genes are TRBV18 and TRBJ1-2; D is uncertain. This CDR3 region has 12 residues. Germline V gene sequence: CDR1 KGHSH, CDR2 LQKENI. The sequenced CDR3 bases are TGTGCCAGCTCACCAGACACAGATACC. Translating it yields CASSPDTDT. The whole CDR3 is CASSPDTDTYTF.

Note on this clone: Read data end 3 residues before the CDR3 end; the end is taken from the germline J gene. The chain carries TRBV2 and TRBJ2-5; TRBD1 matches at 8 bases. The CDR3 is 13 amino acids. CDR1 is SNHLY and CDR2 is FYNNEI in the germline V gene. Trimming cost V 6 bases and J 3 bases; bases outside gene matches: 3. CDR3 DNA (partial): TGTGCCAGCAGCAAGGACAGGGAAGAGACC. Translating gives CASSKDREET. The full-length CDR3 reads as CASSKDREETQYF.

Concerning this clone itself: The read ends 3 residues shy of where the CDR3 ends; the end is completed using the germline J gene. The gene calls are TRBV11-2 and TRBJ2-1, with TRBD1 identical over 10 bases. The CDR3 spans 15 residues. The ends lost 3 bases at V and 6 bases at J; junction bases unmatched: 5. The germline CDR1 and CDR2 sequences are SGHAT and FQNNGV. CDR3 bases read: TGTGCCAGCAGCTTTCGACAGGGGGCAGGCAATGAG. Translated: CASSFRQGAGNE. In full, the CDR3 reads CASSFRQGAGNEQFF. Variable domain in full (rest from reference TRBV11-2 and TRBJ2-1): EAGVAQSPRYKIIEKRQSVAFWCNPISGHATLYWYQQILGQGPKLLIQFQNNGVVDDSQLPKDRFSAERLKGVDSTLKIQPAKLEDSAVYLCASSFRQGAGNEQFFGPGTRLTVL.

About this clone: The read ends 3 residues before the CDR3 terminus; that terminus is restored from the germline J gene. V is TRBV20-1 and J is TRBJ1-5; D might be TRBD1 (6 bases). Between the trimmed V and J ends, which lost 7 bases and 2 bases, there was a span of 15 bases. CDR3 length equals 14 residues. Germline V gives CDR1 DFQATT, CDR2 SNEGSKA (reference sequence). Partial CDR3 DNA: TGCAGTGTAACCTCGCGACAGGGCAATCAGCCC. Protein sequence: CSVTSRQGNQP. The entire CDR3 sequence reads CSVTSRQGNQPQHF.

Comment on this clone: The read ends 3 residues early relative to the CDR3; the germline J gene fills the gap. The chain joins TRBV18 to TRBJ1-1; 7 bases match TRBD1. Unmatched junction bases numbered 1, after V lost 3 bases and J lost 3 bases. The CDR3 is made up of 13 amino acids. The germline gives CDR1 KGHSH, CDR2 LQKENI. CDR3 DNA (partial): TGTGCCAGCTCACCCGACAGGGACACTGAA. Translation: CASSPDRDTE. The whole CDR3 is CASSPDRDTEAFF. The complete variable domain, with remaining parts taken from reference TRBV18 and TRBJ1-1, reads NAGVMQNPRHLVRRRGQEARLRCSPMKGHSHVYWYRQLPEEGLKFMVYLQKENIIDESGMPKERFSAEFPKEGPSILRIQQVVRGDSAAYFCASSPDRDTEAFFGQGTRLTVV.

As for this clone: The DNA ends 3 residues before the CDR3 does, and the rest of the CDR3 is filled in from the germline J gene. This sequence joins TRBV7-3 and TRBJ2-3; 9 nucleotides agree with TRBD2. Losses at the gene ends were 1 base for V and 6 bases for J; bases not matched to a gene: 11. The CDR3 consists of 17 residues. Germline loops: CDR1 SGHTA, CDR2 FQGTGA. CDR3 sequence reads: CASSLNGREGRSDTQYF. The DNA read from the CDR3 is TGTGCCAGCAGCTTAAATGGGCGGGAGGGCCGCTCCGATACG. The complete variable domain, with remaining parts taken from reference TRBV7-3 and TRBJ2-3, reads GAGVSQTPSNKVTEKGKYVELRCDPISGHTALYWYRQSLGQGPEFLIYFQGTGAADDSGLPNDRFFAVRPEGSVSTLKIQRTERGDSAVYLCASSLNGREGRSDTQYFGPGTRLTVL.

With respect to this clone: Read data end 3 residues before the CDR3 end; the end is taken from the germline J gene. The rearrangement links TRBV30 to TRBJ2-6, with TRBD1 as a possible D gene (6 bases). The ends were cut back, 6 bases at V and 5 bases at J, with 14 bases in the middle. The CDR3 is 14 residues long. Germline CDR1 and CDR2: GTSNPN and SVGIG (reference sequence). Incomplete CDR3 DNA: TGTGCCTGCATCTCCAGGGGCTGGGCCAACGTC. This encodes CACISRGWANV. The CDR3 as a whole reads CACISRGWANVLTF.

About this clone: The read terminates 3 residues before the CDR3 end, so the remaining end is supplied by the germline J gene. The chain joins TRBV20-1 to TRBJ2-4; 12 bases fit TRBD2. The V gene end was trimmed by 2 bases and the J gene end by 4 bases; junction bases not matched to a gene: 0. From germline, CDR1 is DFQATT and CDR2 SNEGSKA (reference sequence). This CDR3 has 14 amino acids. CDR3 loop: CSARLAGGKNIQYF. The sequenced CDR3 bases are TGCAGTGCTAGACTAGCGGGAGGGAAAAACATT.

Comments on this clone: The read comes to an end 3 residues before the CDR3 does, leaving the germline J gene to fill in the end. The chain joins TRBV5-1 to TRBJ1-1; a weak D match, TRBD1 (6 bases). Germline V lookup: CDR1 SGHRS, CDR2 YFSETQ. Trimming removed 3 bases at V and 1 base at J, with 13 bases between. This CDR3 region has 15 residues. CDR3 DNA (partial): TGCGCCAGCAGCTACGGATCGGACAGGAACACTGAA. It yields the protein CASSYGSDRNTE. The complete CDR3 reads CASSYGSDRNTEAFF.

As to this clone: The observed sequence ends 3 residues before the CDR3 terminus, with the missing tail filled in from the germline J gene. The rearrangement links TRBV19 to TRBJ1-2; tentatively, D is TRBD1 (6 bases). CDR3 length equals 12 residues. Germline V gives CDR1 LNHDA, CDR2 SQIVND (reference sequence). This CDR3 is CASRQGGNDYTF. The sequenced part of the CDR3 DNA is TGTGCCAGTAGACAGGGAGGGAATGAC.

Note on this clone: The sequenced fragment ends 3 residues before the CDR3 boundary, so the rest is inferred from the germline J gene. The chain uses TRBV4-1 and TRBJ2-7; 11 bases are shared with TRBD2. Trimming at V came to 1 base and at J to 0 bases, leaving 5 bases not matched to a gene. Germline V gene lookup returns CDR1 MGHRA and CDR2 YSYEKL. This CDR3 region has 17 residues. The CDR3: CASSQGLAGFVSYEQYF. Partial CDR3 DNA: TGCGCCAGCAGCCAAGGACTAGCGGGATTTGTCTCCTACGAG.

In the case of this clone: Sequencing ends 3 residues short of the CDR3 end; the germline J gene provides the rest. The chain has TRBV13 and TRBJ2-1; D is perhaps TRBD2 (6 bases). The CDR3 runs 15 residues. Looked up from germline, CDR1 is PRHDT and CDR2 is FYEKMQ (reference sequence). V lost 5 bases to trimming and J lost 5 bases, with 16 bases between them. The CDR3 bases that were read are TGTGCCAGCAGCGCCTGGGGGGTACAAGACAATGAG. Its protein product is CASSAWGVQDNE. The full CDR3 is CASSAWGVQDNEQFF.

On this clone itself: The read is 3 residues too short to cover the CDR3 end, so that end is filled in from the germline J gene. The chain employs TRBV2 and TRBJ2-1; 12 nucleotides align to TRBD2. This CDR3 region has 15 residues. Germline CDR1 SNHLY, CDR2 FYNNEI. V was clipped by 6 bases and J by 5 bases; unmatched bases: 5. The covered CDR3 bases are TGTGCCAGCAGGGAACTAGCGGGAGGTCACAATGAG. It is translated as CASRELAGGHNE. The whole CDR3 protein reads CASRELAGGHNEQFF.

A word on this clone: The read stops 3 residues short of the end of the CDR3; the missing end is completed from the germline J gene. The chain employs TRBV28 and TRBJ2-2, with 13 nucleotides matching TRBD2. The germline CDR1 and CDR2 sequences are MDHEN and SYDVKM. The CDR3 contains 21 residues. CDR3 amino acids: CASSFEGLGTSGIYGANVLFF. CDR3 DNA (partial): TGTGCCAGCAGTTTCGAGGGGCTCGGGACTAGCGGGATTTATGGGGCCAACGTG.

Notes on this clone: The read terminates 3 residues before the CDR3 end, so the remaining end is supplied by the germline J gene. The rearrangement joins TRBV7-2 to TRBJ1-2; possible D gene TRBD1, 5 bases. The CDR3 has 15 amino acids. Germline lookup yields CDR1 SGHTA and CDR2 FQGNSA. V lost 1 base, J lost 2 bases, and 11 bases lay in between. CDR3 protein: CASSLGRAENYGYTF. The covered CDR3 bases are TGTGCCAGCAGCTTAGGCAGGGCGGAAAACTATGGC.

On this clone itself: Read sequence stops 3 residues before the CDR3 end, and the germline J gene provides the missing end. The chain carries TRBV7-8 and TRBJ2-7; 9 bases are a match to TRBD2. The CDR3 is made up of 17 amino acids. Unmatched junction bases numbered 15, after V lost 5 bases and J lost 4 bases. CDR1 and CDR2 (germline): SGHVS, FQNEAQ. The CDR3 protein is CASSPSSLTSGIYEQYF. The covered CDR3 bases are TGTGCCAGCAGCCCTTCCTCTTTGACTAGCGGCATTTACGAG.

About this clone itself: The read ends 3 residues shy of where the CDR3 ends; the end is completed using the germline J gene. V usage is TRBV7-6 and J usage is TRBJ1-2, with D maybe TRBD1 (6 bases). The CDR3 covers 14 residues. CDR1 and CDR2 (germline): SGHVS, FNYEAQ. CDR3 protein: CASSSGENKNIYTF. The sequenced CDR3 bases are TGTGCCAGCAGCTCAGGGGAGAACAAAAACATC.

Turning to this clone: The read gets to within 3 residues of the CDR3 end, and the germline J gene fills in the rest. The sample holds other DNA sequences that translate to the same CDR3. The V call is TRBV7-2, the J call TRBJ1-3; TRBD1 matches at 11 bases. The germline V gene has CDR1 SGHTA and CDR2 FQGNSA. CDR3 size: 12 residues. Incomplete CDR3 DNA: TGTGCCAGCAGCTTTGGGACAGGGGGG. This sequence encodes CASSFGTGG. The full CDR3 sequence reads CASSFGTGGIYF. Complete variable domain (other parts from reference TRBV7-2 and TRBJ1-3): GAGVSQSPSNKVTEKGKDVELRCDPISGHTALYWYRQSLGQGLEFLIYFQGNSAPDKSGLPSDRFSAERTGGSVSTLTIQRTQQEDSAVYLCASSFGTGGIYFGEGSWLTVV.

CDR3 in amino acids: CSASHRGAGLGDTQYF. The sequenced part of the CDR3 DNA is TGCAGTGCTAGTCATCGCGGGGCTGGTCTAGGAGATACG. The rearrangement joins TRBV20-1 to TRBJ2-3, with D perhaps TRBD2 (6 bases). The CDR3 is cut off 3 residues early in the read; its end comes from the germline J gene. V was trimmed by 3 bases and J by 5 bases, leaving 21 bases between them. Germline CDR1 reads DFQATT; CDR2 reads SNEGSKA (reference sequence). The CDR3 runs 16 residues.

Regarding this clone: The missing CDR3 end, 3 residues past where the read stops, is filled in from the germline J gene. The gene calls are TRBV5-4 and TRBJ2-6, with D unclear. The V gene lost 2 bases and the J gene lost 4 bases, with 7 bases spanning the gap. The CDR3 totals 14 residues. Germline CDR1 SGHNT, CDR2 YYREEE (reference sequence). CDR3 bases read: TGTGCCAGCAGCTTAGGGCCCGGGGCCAACGTC. This encodes CASSLGPGANV. The CDR3 reads in full as CASSLGPGANVLTF.

Comments on this clone: The read ends 3 residues early relative to the CDR3; the germline J gene fills the gap. The J gene is TRBJ2-4, the V gene TRBV15; 11 bases line up with TRBD2. The V segment lost 5 bases and the J segment 0 bases; nucleotides outside the gene matches: 18. The CDR3 loop spans 21 amino acids. Germline V lookup: CDR1 LNHNV, CDR2 YYDKDF (reference sequence). The covered CDR3 bases are TGTGCCACCAGCTCTAGGACTAGCGGGCCACGGGGATCTCTAGCCAAAAACATT. Protein: CATSSRTSGPRGSLAKNI. The CDR3 in full is CATSSRTSGPRGSLAKNIQYF.

Considering frequency, this clone is medium-sized. The CDR3 end is not reached by the read, which stops 3 residues before it; the germline J gene fills it in. V gene TRBV29-1 combines with J gene TRBJ2-4, with D tentatively TRBD1 (6 bases). Trimming pared 0 bases from V and 0 bases from J, leaving 9 bases between. In germline, CDR1 is SQVTM, CDR2 ANQGSEA. This CDR3 contains 15 residues. The sequenced CDR3 bases are TGCAGCGTTGAAGATCTGGGACAAGCCAAAAACATT. It translates to CSVEDLGQAKNI. The entire CDR3 sequence reads CSVEDLGQAKNIQYF. Together with reference TRBV29-1 and TRBJ2-4, the CDR3 gives the full variable domain: SAVISQKPSRDICQRGTSLTIQCQVDSQVTMMFWYRQQPGQSLTLIATANQGSEATYESGFVIDKFPISRPNLTFSTLTVSNMSPEDSSIYLCSVEDLGQAKNIQYFGAGTRLSVL.

As for this clone: The read gets to within 3 residues of the CDR3 end, and the germline J gene fills in the rest. V and J are TRBV30 and TRBJ1-2; no clear D gene. CDR3 length: 13 amino acids. Trimming removed 0 bases at V and 4 bases at J, with 9 bases between. CDR1 and CDR2 from the germline V gene are GTSNPN and SVGIG (reference sequence). CDR3 DNA (partial): TGTGCCTGGAGTGTAGGCCCGTTCTATGGC. It specifies CAWSVGPFYG. The entire CDR3 protein is CAWSVGPFYGYTF.

As concerns this clone: The observed sequence ends 3 residues before the CDR3 terminus, with the missing tail filled in from the germline J gene. This sequence joins TRBV5-4 and TRBJ2-7, with D possibly TRBD1 on 6 matching bases. CDR1 is SGHNT, CDR2 YYREEE, per germline (reference sequence). Deletions cut 4 bases from V and 0 bases from J, with 11 bases between. This CDR3 has 14 amino acids. The CDR3 spells CASSIQGNSYEQYF. The DNA read from the CDR3 is TGTGCCAGCAGCATTCAGGGGAACTCCTACGAG. Combining the CDR3 with reference TRBV5-4 and TRBJ2-7 gives the whole variable domain ETGVTQSPTHLIKTRGQQVTLRCSSQSGHNTVSWYQQALGQGPQFIFQYYREEENGRGNFPPRFSGLQFPNYSSELNVNALELDDSALYLCASSIQGNSYEQYFGPGTRLTVT.

In the case of this clone: The read gets to within 3 residues of the CDR3 end, and the germline J gene fills in the rest. J is TRBJ2-1 and V is TRBV5-1; no clear D. This CDR3 region has 12 residues. The germline V gene encodes CDR1 SGHRS and CDR2 YFSETQ. V shed 0 bases and J shed 4 bases, with 2 bases lying between them. The CDR3: CASSLAYNEQFF. CDR3 DNA (partial): TGCGCCAGCAGCTTGGCATACAATGAG. The full variable domain, in which reference TRBV5-1 and TRBJ2-1 provide the parts outside the CDR3, is KAGVTQTPRYLIKTRGQQVTLSCSPISGHRSVSWYQQTPGQGLQFLFEYFSETQRNKGNFPGRFSGRQFSNSRSEMNVSTLELGDSALYLCASSLAYNEQFFGPGTRLTVL.

CDR3 protein: CASSSTGTANYGYTF. The DNA read from the CDR3 is TGCGCCAGCAGCTCCACAGGGACAGCTAACTATGGC. The chain combines TRBV5-1 with TRBJ1-2; TRBD1 matches 7 bases. The read ends 3 residues before the CDR3 terminus; that terminus is restored from the germline J gene. Germline CDR1 is SGHRS and CDR2 is YFSETQ. This CDR3 comprises 15 residues. J gave up 0 bases and V 3 bases, and 5 bases lay outside the gene matches.

Notes on this clone: Read sequence stops 3 residues before the CDR3 end, and the germline J gene provides the missing end. This chain uses TRBV19 with TRBJ1-5; D is ambiguous. The CDR3 is 13 amino acids. V was trimmed by 4 bases and J by 2 bases, leaving 6 bases between them. Germline CDR1 is LNHDA and CDR2 is SQIVND (reference sequence). The CDR3 sequence: CASSTQGNQPQHF. CDR3 DNA, as far as it was read: TGTGCCAGTAGTACCCAGGGCAATCAGCCC.